This T cell receptor beta chain was sequenced for a study of STAT5B mutations in CD4+ large granular lymphocyte leukemia. Study-level findings and limits: TRBV06-family usage was enriched in top patient clones (8/27) versus controls (2/35). The CD4+ versus CD8+ T-LGLL clonality difference may reflect limited sample size.

The V segment lost 8 bases and the J segment 5 bases; nucleotides outside the gene matches: 0. The CDR3 extends over 11 amino acids. CDR1 is MNHEY, CDR2 SVGAGI, per germline. The assay was run at survey level. Data came from immunoSEQ multiplex PCR; TCRdb stores just in-frame clones and leaves some out. In the table there are about 2,200 clones, about nine tenths of which are singletons. As to this clone: Antigen: not known.

The chain combines TRBV6-5 with TRBJ1-2; 9 nucleotides match TRBD1. This clonotype was sampled from a woman aged 65 to 85 with CD4+ T-cell large granular lymphocyte leukemia. The specimen was PBMCs. CDR3 sequence: CASGQGYGYTF. CDR3 in DNA: TGTGCCAGCGGACAGGGGTATGGCTACACCTTC.